This record looks at one TCR beta chain sequence and its context. This clonotype was counted only a few times. The target of this receptor is not known. No base quality values were provided; no much bigger clone lies one nucleotide off. This specimen comes from a study of T cells after yellow fever vaccination (dated by TCRdb to about 2019). About the investigation overall: Libraries from fractions with low cell numbers were prepared with the SMART-Seq v4 Ultra Low Input RNA kit. To track T-cell clones before and after primary and booster YFV17D yellow fever vaccination, bulk TCR alpha and beta repertoires were sequenced longitudinally. Two healthy male donors made up the cohort, one aged 18 to 30 years and the other aged 30 to 39 years. Bulk PBMC replicates and cell subsets were isolated from blood drawn at multiple timepoints before and after both primary and secondary immunization. Findings and caveats that apply to the study as a whole: A small share of clonotypes occurred in both CD4 and CD8 compartments, likely arising from convergent recombination. Only a couple of donors were included in the study, so the extent to which the findings can be generalized is limited. Most clones expanded after primary vaccination (around 96% of CD4 and 80% to 90% of CD8) were re-detected after the booster, suggesting that broad memory maintenance occurred. Compared with the primary T-cell response, the secondary T-cell response was weaker but faster, peaking on day 5 rather than day 15. Computational filtering was needed because FACS-sorted repertoires could contain abundant contaminating clonotypes from the bulk population.

The junction carries 12 bases between V and J, which are trimmed by 0 bases and 3 bases respectively. Reading the germline V gene gives CDR1 LGHNA and CDR2 YSLEER. CDR3 length: 15 amino acids, cysteine to phenylalanine. Here the CDR3 DNA is all that survives: 45 bases in frame from base 1. TCR cDNA was synthesized by 5'RACE template switching, through which a universal primer site and unique molecular identifiers were introduced. Priming of cDNA synthesis was performed from both the TCR alpha and TCR beta constant segments. Library amplification involved two PCR steps, and the second step added sample barcodes and sequencing adapters. Sequencing of libraries was done on Illumina HiSeq 2500 (2x100 bp) or NovaSeq (2x150 bp). Concerning the study's data processing: Demultiplexing of reads and collapsing into UMI consensus sequences were performed with MIGEC, and V(D)J alignment was carried out with MiXCR. Using edgeR on replicate PBMC samples, clonotypes were called vaccine-responding if FDR was below 0.01 and the log2 fold change was above 5 up to day 15. Each bulk clonotype was labeled CD4 or CD8 based on which sequenced repertoire, CD4 or CD8, contained the clonotype at higher abundance. TCRdb passed the public sequencing reads through fastp at Q25 and MiXCR, retaining productive beta sequences. Each entry is one CDR3 protein sequence, shown with its most common DNA and genes. Here the V and J calls rest on TCRdb's processing, not on the authors' analysis. The sample table holds roughly 500,000 distinct CDR3 sequences, of which 15% to 20% were seen once. Over 11% of the sample goes to the ten largest clones.

The sample's treatment or condition, from its label and the paper: live attenuated yellow fever vaccine strain. Two biological replicates of bulk PBMCs were collected at each blood-draw timepoint. PBMCs were isolated from peripheral blood using a standard Ficoll-Paque protocol. TriZol was used to extract RNA from bulk PBMCs, CD4 and CD8 fractions, and dextramer-positive and dextramer-negative fractions. This clonotype was sampled from a man between 25 and 39 years old who received the YFV17D yellow fever vaccine. The chain employs TRBV4-3 and TRBJ2-7; there is no confident call for the D gene. The sample here was PBMCs, taken 15 days after the yellow fever booster vaccination. In nucleotide form, the sequence is TGCGCCAGCAGCCAAGACCCTGGTGGGCACTACGAGCAGTACTTC. Its coded protein is CASSQDPGGHYEQYF.